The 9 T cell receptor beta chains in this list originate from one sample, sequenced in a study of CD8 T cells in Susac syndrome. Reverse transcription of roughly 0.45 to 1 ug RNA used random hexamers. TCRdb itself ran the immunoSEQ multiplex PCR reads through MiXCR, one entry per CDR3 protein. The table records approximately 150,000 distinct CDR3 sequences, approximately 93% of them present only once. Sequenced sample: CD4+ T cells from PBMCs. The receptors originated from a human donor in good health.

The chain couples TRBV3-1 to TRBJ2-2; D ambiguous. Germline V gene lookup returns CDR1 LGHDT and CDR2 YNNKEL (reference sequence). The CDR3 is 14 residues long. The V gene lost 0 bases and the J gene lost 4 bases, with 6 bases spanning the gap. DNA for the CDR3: TGTGCCAGCAGCCAAGAGCCATCCACCGGGGAGCTGTTTTTT. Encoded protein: CASSQEPSTGELFF.

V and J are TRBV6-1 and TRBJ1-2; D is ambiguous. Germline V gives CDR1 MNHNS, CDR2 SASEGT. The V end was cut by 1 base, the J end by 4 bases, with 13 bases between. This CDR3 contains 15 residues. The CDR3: CASSEGGYLGYGYTF. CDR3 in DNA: TGTGCCAGCAGTGAAGGCGGGTATTTGGGCTATGGCTACACCTTC.

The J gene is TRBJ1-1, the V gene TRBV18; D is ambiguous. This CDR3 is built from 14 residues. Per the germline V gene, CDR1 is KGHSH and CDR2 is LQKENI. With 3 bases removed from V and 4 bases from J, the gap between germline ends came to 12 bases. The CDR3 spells CASSPPETRTEAFF. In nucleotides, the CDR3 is TGTGCCAGCTCACCTCCCGAGACGCGCACTGAAGCTTTCTTT.

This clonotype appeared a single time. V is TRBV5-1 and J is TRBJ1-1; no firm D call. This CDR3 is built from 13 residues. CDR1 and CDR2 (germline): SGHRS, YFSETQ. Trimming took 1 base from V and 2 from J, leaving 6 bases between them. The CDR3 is CASSLTKNTEAFF. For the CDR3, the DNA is TGCGCCAGCAGCTTGACTAAAAACACTGAAGCTTTCTTT.

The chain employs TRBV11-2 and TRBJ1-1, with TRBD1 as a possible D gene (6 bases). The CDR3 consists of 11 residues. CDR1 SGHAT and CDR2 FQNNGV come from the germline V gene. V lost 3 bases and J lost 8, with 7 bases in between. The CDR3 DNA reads TGTGCCAGCAGCTTTGACAGGGAAGCTTTCTTT. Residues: CASSFDREAFF.

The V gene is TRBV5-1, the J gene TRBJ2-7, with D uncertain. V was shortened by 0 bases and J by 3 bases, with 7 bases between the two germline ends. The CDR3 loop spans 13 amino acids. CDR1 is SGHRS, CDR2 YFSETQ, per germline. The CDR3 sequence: CASSLAAVYEQYF. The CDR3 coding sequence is TGCGCCAGCAGCTTGGCCGCTGTCTACGAGCAGTACTTC.

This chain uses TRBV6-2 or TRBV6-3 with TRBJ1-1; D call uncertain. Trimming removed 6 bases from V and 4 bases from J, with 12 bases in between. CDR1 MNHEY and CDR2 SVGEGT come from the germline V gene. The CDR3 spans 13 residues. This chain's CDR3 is CASRRLRVTEAFF. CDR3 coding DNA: TGTGCCAGCAGAAGGCTACGAGTCACTGAAGCTTTCTTT.

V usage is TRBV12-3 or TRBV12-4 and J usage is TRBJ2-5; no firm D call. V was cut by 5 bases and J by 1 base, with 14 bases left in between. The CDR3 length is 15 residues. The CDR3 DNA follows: TGTGCCAGCAGTCCTAGAGTTTCCCCCCAAGAGACCCAGTACTTC. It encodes CASSPRVSPQETQYF.

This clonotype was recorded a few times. The CDR3 coding sequence is TGTGCCAGCAGCTTGGCTCCGGGAGAGGGGGAGACCCAGTACTTC. Its protein is CASSLAPGEGETQYF. The gene calls are TRBV5-4 and TRBJ2-5; a possible D gene is TRBD2 (6 bases). V dropped 0 bases and J dropped 5 bases, with 14 bases sitting between them. Germline lookup yields CDR1 SGHNT and CDR2 YYREEE (reference sequence). The CDR3 is made up of 15 amino acids.